This T cell receptor beta chain is drawn from a study of T cell responses to AZD1222 COVID-19 vaccine. General study results and limits: After the peak T cell response, and only then, were repertoires sampled. Among AZD1222 vaccinees, only six or seven were seropositive at baseline. In a largely white British group with more females than males, clonal diversity was possibly underestimated. Targets within unmutated variant regions were reportedly found for nearly half of spike-specific TCRs.

Details on this clone: Its antigen is undetermined.

V was trimmed by 1 base and J by 3 bases, leaving 15 bases between them. The germline V gene encodes CDR1 SGHAT and CDR2 FQNNGV. CDR3 length: 16 residues. The method was immunoSEQ multiplex PCR; TCRdb's version includes in-frame clones alone and lacks a portion of them. Here the sample spans 150,000 or so clones, less than 90% being singletons. This chain links TRBV11-2 with TRBJ1-1, with D hard to call. Source: peripheral blood, taken after recovery from COVID-19. The receptor was isolated from an adult who had recovered from COVID-19. In DNA form, the CDR3 reads TGTGCCAGCAGCTTAGGTTTCTGGTCAGGTGACACTGAAGCTTTCTTT. Residues: CASSLGFWSGDTEAFF.